The T cell receptor (beta chain) described here comes from a study of vaccination and CD4 T cells after COVID-19. The sample holds a few counts of this clonotype. One entry per CDR3 protein, called by TCRdb with MiXCR from the PCR reads. The sample has about 29,000 distinct CDR3 sequences; 49% are singletons. Specified time point: late sampling 161 to 241 days after vaccination in a few convalescent patients. Germline loops: CDR1 MNHNS, CDR2 SASEGT. The CDR3 is 15 amino acids. Unmatched junction bases numbered 5, after V lost 8 bases and J lost 0 bases. V and J are TRBV6-1 and TRBJ1-5; 9 nucleotides agree with TRBD1. This specimen consisted of CD4+ T cells from blood, obtained about 7 months after SARS-CoV-2 vaccination. The clonotype comes from a human donor who had recovered from COVID-19. CDR3 nucleotides: TGTGCCAGCGACCTGGACAGGGGTAGCAATCAGCCCCAGCATTTT. Amino acid sequence: CASDLDRGSNQPQHF.